The 30 T cell receptor beta chains in this list originate from one sample, sequenced in a study of blood T cell repertoires in COVID-19. Assay used: immunoSEQ multiplex PCR; TCRdb lists only in-frame clones, some missing. Of a few hundred thousand clones listed, 86% were seen once; the top ten hold less than 4.5%. Sequencing was performed on peripheral blood. Receptors were obtained from a man aged 18 to 35 with active or convalescent COVID-19.

The chain has TRBV3-1 (or the pseudogene TRBV3-2) and TRBJ2-5, with 9 bases that match TRBD2. Germline-derived CDR1 and CDR2 are LGHDT and YNNKEL (reference sequence). The CDR3 consists of 15 residues. The V gene end was trimmed by 4 bases and the J gene end by 5 bases; junction bases not matched to a gene: 8. As DNA, the CDR3 is TGTGCCAGCAGCCCTAGCGGGATCCCGGGGGAGACCCAGTACTTC. As protein: CASSPSGIPGETQYF.

V usage is TRBV30 and J usage is TRBJ1-1, with D unclear. The CDR3 length is 14 residues. Trimming took 4 bases from V and 4 from J, leaving 16 bases between them. Germline V gene data show CDR1 as GTSNPN and CDR2 as SVGIG (reference sequence). CDR3 protein: CAWKWAPRGTEAFF. CDR3 nucleotides: TGTGCCTGGAAGTGGGCCCCACGGGGCACTGAAGCTTTCTTT.

J is TRBJ2-3 and V is TRBV5-1; D may be TRBD2 (6 bases). V lost 9 bases to trimming and J lost 2 bases, with 13 bases between them. Germline values: CDR1 SGHRS, CDR2 YFSETQ. The CDR3 runs to 13 residues. CDR3 in amino acids: CATGAGPTDTQYF. The CDR3 DNA follows: TGCGCCACCGGAGCGGGTCCCACAGATACGCAGTATTTT.

DNA for the CDR3: TGCGCCAGCCGCCCCGGGGGGGGGCTCTATGGCTACACCTTC. Translating it yields CASRPGGGLYGYTF. The chain joins TRBV5-1 to TRBJ1-2; D is possibly TRBD1 (6 bases). The ends were cut back, 7 bases at V and 4 bases at J, with 17 bases in the middle. The CDR3 spans 14 residues. In germline, CDR1 is SGHRS, CDR2 YFSETQ.

The chain joins TRBV6-6 to TRBJ1-4; D is unclear. V dropped 8 bases and J dropped 7 bases, with 20 bases sitting between them. The CDR3 is made up of 15 amino acids. Per germline, CDR1 MNHNY and CDR2 SVGAGI (reference sequence). In nucleotides, the CDR3 is TGTGCCAGCGGGCCTCATATGGGAGGTACTGAAAAACTGTTTTTT. Translated, it gives CASGPHMGGTEKLFF.

The chain carries TRBV29-1 and TRBJ2-1; D is unresolved. V lost 1 base to trimming and J lost 6 bases, with 7 bases between them. Germline V gene data show CDR1 as SQVTM and CDR2 as ANQGSEA. This CDR3 is 12 amino acids long. Written as DNA, the CDR3 is TGCAGCGTTGAAGGAAGTAGCAATGAGCAGTTCTTC. This sequence encodes CSVEGSSNEQFF.

This clone has only one observation. CDR3 sequence (DNA): TGCGCCAGCAGCGGCAGGGTGGAGGATACGCAGTATTTT. Translated, it gives CASSGRVEDTQYF. The chain employs TRBV5-1 and TRBJ2-3, with a tentative D call TRBD1 (5 bases). Germline CDR1 reads SGHRS; CDR2 reads YFSETQ. The germline V and J ends were trimmed by 4 bases and 6 bases, with 12 bases remaining between them. The CDR3 is 13 residues long.

This chain connects TRBV19 to TRBJ1-5, with D possibly TRBD1 on 5 matching bases. Between the trimmed V and J ends, which lost 3 bases and 6 bases, there was a span of 12 bases. This CDR3 contains 14 residues. Germline CDR1 LNHDA, CDR2 SQIVND (reference sequence). The CDR3 region has the DNA TGTGCCAGTAGTATGTGGCAGGGAGGTCAGCCCCAGCATTTT. Residues: CASSMWQGGQPQHF.

The J gene is TRBJ2-2, the V gene TRBV5-1; D might be TRBD2 (6 bases). This CDR3 has 17 residues. Trimming took 1 base from V and 3 from J, leaving 16 bases between them. Germline V lookup: CDR1 SGHRS, CDR2 YFSETQ. CDR3 in amino acids: CASSLSTVSGYTGELFF. The CDR3 DNA reads as TGCGCCAGCAGCTTGTCTACCGTTAGCGGCTACACCGGGGAGCTGTTTTTT.

The chain uses TRBV30 and TRBJ1-1; TRBD1 agrees at 9 bases. The germline V gene encodes CDR1 GTSNPN and CDR2 SVGIG (reference sequence). The V and J ends lost 2 bases and 1 base, in that order; junction bases with no gene match: 14. This CDR3 region has 18 residues. CDR3 coding DNA: TGTGCCTGGAGTCGACCGGGACAGGGTGGGGGCAGGAACACTGAAGCTTTCTTT. Translated: CAWSRPGQGGGRNTEAFF. The whole variable domain, filled in from reference TRBV30 and TRBJ1-1, reads SQTIHQWPATLVQPVGSPLSLECTVEGTSNPNLYWYRQAAGRGLQLLFYSVGIGQISSEVPQNLSASRPQDRQFILSSKKLLLSDSGFYLCAWSRPGQGGGRNTEAFFGQGTRLTVV.

The chain has TRBV2 and TRBJ1-5; TRBD1 is a possible D gene (6 bases). Germline V CDR1 and CDR2: SNHLY, FYNNEI. The CDR3 runs 13 residues. V gave up 6 bases and J gave up 4 bases, with 10 bases separating them. The CDR3 reads CASSLTGNQPQHF. In nucleotides, the CDR3 is TGTGCCAGCAGCCTCACAGGGAATCAGCCCCAGCATTTT.

This clone was seen once. This sequence joins TRBV3-1 (or the pseudogene TRBV3-2) and TRBJ2-7, with 10 positions matching TRBD2. V lost 1 base and J lost 7; bases outside the gene matches: 7. From germline, CDR1 is LGHDT and CDR2 YNNKEL (reference sequence). This CDR3 has 15 residues. The CDR3 protein is CASSQALAGVSEQYF. CDR3 DNA: TGTGCCAGCAGCCAAGCCCTAGCGGGGGTAAGTGAGCAGTACTTC.

The chain couples TRBV6-5 to TRBJ2-7; 8 positions match TRBD1. Losses at the gene ends were 6 bases for V and 2 bases for J; bases not matched to a gene: 9. The germline CDR1 and CDR2 sequences are MNHEY and SVGAGI. The CDR3 is made up of 15 amino acids. The CDR3 DNA is TGTGCCAGCAGGGTCGGACAGGGAAACACCTACGAGCAGTACTTC. Its translation: CASRVGQGNTYEQYF.

The sample holds one count of this clone. J is TRBJ2-3 and V is TRBV3-1 (or the pseudogene TRBV3-2); D may be TRBD1 (5 bases). Trimming removed 1 base from V and 8 bases from J, with 19 bases in between. In germline, CDR1 is LGHDT, CDR2 YNNKEL (reference sequence). There are 16 residues in the CDR3. The CDR3 DNA reads TGTGCCAGCAGCCAAGGCGTCTTCAGGGTTCAGGGTACGCAGTATTTT. Protein sequence: CASSQGVFRVQGTQYF.

The V gene is TRBV27, the J gene TRBJ2-3, with 10 positions matching TRBD1. Germline V lookup: CDR1 MNHEY, CDR2 SMNVEV (reference sequence). CDR3 length: 17 amino acids. After removal of 5 bases from V and 4 bases from J, the junction contained 12 bases not matched to a gene. CDR3 DNA: TGTGCCAGCAGTCTCCCAGGGACAGGGGAGCCCCCAGATACGCAGTATTTT. Translating gives CASSLPGTGEPPDTQYF.

The chain couples TRBV19 to TRBJ1-6, with unresolved D. Germline V gene sequence: CDR1 LNHDA, CDR2 SQIVND (reference sequence). V lost 3 bases, J lost 7 bases, and 10 bases lay in between. This CDR3 has 14 amino acids. The CDR3 sequence is CASSIFAQNSPLHF. DNA for the CDR3: TGTGCCAGTAGTATTTTCGCCCAGAATTCACCCCTCCACTTT.

The rearrangement uses TRBV5-1 and TRBJ2-7; perhaps TRBD1 as D (5 bases). Germline assignment: CDR1 SGHRS and CDR2 YFSETQ. V shed 0 bases and J shed 5 bases, with 6 bases lying between them. The CDR3 totals 12 residues. Here the CDR3 DNA reads TGCGCCAGCAGCTTGGAGGGGAACGAGCAGTACTTC. It is translated as CASSLEGNEQYF.

This clone is a singleton in its sample. The chain employs TRBV4-1 and TRBJ2-7, with D tentatively TRBD2 (5 bases). The CDR3 consists of 16 residues. The ends were cut back, 0 bases at V and 1 base at J, with 13 bases in the middle. In germline, CDR1 is MGHRA, CDR2 YSYEKL. CDR3 bases: TGCGCCAGCAGCCAAGAAAGGTTCGGACTTTCCTACGAGCAGTACTTC. Translating it yields CASSQERFGLSYEQYF.

The rearrangement links TRBV7-6 to TRBJ2-2; 15 nucleotides agree with TRBD2. Trimming removed 5 bases from V and 8 bases from J; junction bases left unmatched: 3. The CDR3 spans 15 residues. CDR1 and CDR2 (germline): SGHVS, FNYEAQ. The CDR3 nucleotides are TGTGCCAGCAGCCGGACTAGCGGGAGGGTTGGGGAGCTGTTTTTT. Translation gives CASSRTSGRVGELFF.

The rearrangement uses TRBV5-1 and TRBJ1-6; D gene unclear. CDR1 is SGHRS, CDR2 YFSETQ, per germline. Trimming removed 3 bases at V and 10 bases at J, with 23 bases between. The CDR3 extends over 17 amino acids. CDR3 loop: CASSSQVGGHLGSPLHF. The CDR3 nucleotides are TGCGCCAGCAGCTCCCAAGTCGGCGGCCACCTAGGATCACCCCTCCACTTT. The full variable domain, with the rest looked up from reference TRBV5-1 and TRBJ1-6, is KAGVTQTPRYLIKTRGQQVTLSCSPISGHRSVSWYQQTPGQGLQFLFEYFSETQRNKGNFPGRFSGRQFSNSRSEMNVSTLELGDSALYLCASSSQVGGHLGSPLHFGNGTRLTVT.

The chain links TRBV6-6 to TRBJ2-3, with 13 bases fitting TRBD2. CDR1 MNHNY and CDR2 SVGAGI come from the germline V gene (reference sequence). Losses at the gene ends were 5 bases for V and 1 base for J; bases not matched to a gene: 18. The CDR3 has 21 amino acids. The CDR3 region has the DNA TGTGCCAGCAGTCAAAGTCGGACTAGCGGGAGCCCCAGACCCGGCACAGATACGCAGTATTTT. Its protein product is CASSQSRTSGSPRPGTDTQYF.

This chain uses TRBV24-1 with TRBJ1-5; TRBD1 matches at 7 bases. In germline, CDR1 is KGHDR, CDR2 SFDVKD. Trimming at V came to 5 bases and at J to 1 base, leaving 7 bases not matched to a gene. The CDR3 covers 16 residues. CDR3 in DNA: TGTGCCACCAGTGCCGGACAGGACCTGAGCAATCAGCCCCAGCATTTT. Protein product: CATSAGQDLSNQPQHF.

The V call is TRBV3-1 (or the pseudogene TRBV3-2), the J call TRBJ2-1, with a tentative D call TRBD2 (5 bases). Between the trimmed V and J ends, which lost 0 bases and 5 bases, there was a span of 14 bases. This CDR3 is built from 16 residues. Germline V CDR1 and CDR2: LGHDT, YNNKEL (reference sequence). The CDR3 here is CASSQDTVTSDNEQFF. In nucleotides, the CDR3 is TGTGCCAGCAGCCAAGATACGGTCACTAGTGACAATGAGCAGTTCTTC.

The sample holds one count of this clone. The chain carries TRBV29-1 and TRBJ2-1; a possible D gene is TRBD1 (5 bases). V lost 8 bases, J lost 3 bases, and 11 bases lay in between. CDR1 SQVTM and CDR2 ANQGSEA come from the germline V gene. The CDR3 runs to 12 residues. DNA of the CDR3: TGCAGCCTCCCAGGGCTCTACAATGAGCAGTTCTTC. It specifies CSLPGLYNEQFF.

The J gene is TRBJ2-3, the V gene TRBV21-1; TRBD1 reflects the table's D call only, with no check against the DNA. TRBV21-1 is noted as a pseudogene. This CDR3 spans 16 amino acids. The DNA of the CDR3 is TGTGCCAGCAGCTCACGAGGGGGACAGGGCACAGATACGCAGTATTTT. Translated, it gives CASSSRGGQGTDTQYF.

V usage is TRBV18 and J usage is TRBJ1-2, with D possibly TRBD1 on 5 matching bases. V lost 3 bases to trimming and J lost 4 bases, with 15 bases between them. Germline V lookup: CDR1 KGHSH, CDR2 LQKENI. CDR3 length: 15 amino acids. Here the CDR3 reads CASSPGAWGIYGYTF. CDR3 coding DNA: TGTGCCAGCTCACCTGGGGCGTGGGGCATCTATGGCTACACCTTC.

The V and J genes are TRBV12-3 or TRBV12-4 and TRBJ1-1; no firm D call. V shed 0 bases and J shed 11 bases, with 10 bases lying between them. This CDR3 is 12 amino acids long. CDR3 loop: CASSLASTAAFF. As DNA, the CDR3 is TGTGCCAGCAGTTTAGCCTCAACCGCGGCTTTCTTT.

This clone was seen only a few times. This chain joins TRBV28 and TRBJ1-6; D not certain. The CDR3 contains 15 residues. Per germline, CDR1 MDHEN and CDR2 SYDVKM. With 2 bases removed from V and 10 bases from J, the gap between germline ends came to 15 bases. For the CDR3, the DNA is TGTGCCAGCAGTTTAGGAGCGGGGTCCCCCTCACCCCTCCACTTT. Amino acid sequence: CASSLGAGSPSPLHF.

This sequence joins TRBV10-3 and TRBJ2-3; D perhaps matches TRBD1 (5 bases). Trimming removed 4 bases at V and 0 bases at J, with 11 bases between. Germline-derived CDR1 and CDR2 are ENHRY and SYGVKD. The CDR3 is made up of 15 amino acids. CDR3 DNA sequence: TGTGCCATCAGTGTGGGGCTACCCAGCACAGATACGCAGTATTTT. This sequence encodes CAISVGLPSTDTQYF.

J is TRBJ1-1 and V is TRBV6-6; 7 nucleotides match TRBD1. V trimming: 5 bases; J trimming: 4 bases; junction bases outside the gene matches: 10. This CDR3 comprises 15 residues. The germline V gene encodes CDR1 MNHNY and CDR2 SVGAGI (reference sequence). CDR3 protein: CASSPTGRFGTEAFF. In nucleotides, the CDR3 is TGTGCCAGCAGTCCGACAGGGAGGTTTGGCACTGAAGCTTTCTTT.